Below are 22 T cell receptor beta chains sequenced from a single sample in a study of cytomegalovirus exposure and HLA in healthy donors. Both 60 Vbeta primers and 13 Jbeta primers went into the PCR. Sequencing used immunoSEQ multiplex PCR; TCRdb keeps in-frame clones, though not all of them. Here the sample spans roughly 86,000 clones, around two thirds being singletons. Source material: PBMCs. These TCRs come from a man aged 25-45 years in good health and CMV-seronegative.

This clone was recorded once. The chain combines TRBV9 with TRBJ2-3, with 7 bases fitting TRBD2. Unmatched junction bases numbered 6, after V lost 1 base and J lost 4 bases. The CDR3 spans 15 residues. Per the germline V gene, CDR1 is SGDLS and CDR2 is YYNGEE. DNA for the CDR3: TGTGCCAGCAGCGTAATGGGGGGGGTGTCAGATACGCAGTATTTT. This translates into CASSVMGGVSDTQYF.

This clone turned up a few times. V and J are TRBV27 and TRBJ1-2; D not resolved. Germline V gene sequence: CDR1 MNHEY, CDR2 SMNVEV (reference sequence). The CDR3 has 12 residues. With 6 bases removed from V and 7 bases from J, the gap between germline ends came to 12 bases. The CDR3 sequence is CASSDGVAGYTF. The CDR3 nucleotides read TGTGCCAGCAGCGACGGGGTGGCTGGCTACACCTTC.

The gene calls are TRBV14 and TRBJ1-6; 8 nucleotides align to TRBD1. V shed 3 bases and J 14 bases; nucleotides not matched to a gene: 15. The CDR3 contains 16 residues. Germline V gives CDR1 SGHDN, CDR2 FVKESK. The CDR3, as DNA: TGTGCCAGCAGCCACCGACCGGGACAGGCTCAATTCACCCTCCACTTT. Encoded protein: CASSHRPGQAQFTLHF.

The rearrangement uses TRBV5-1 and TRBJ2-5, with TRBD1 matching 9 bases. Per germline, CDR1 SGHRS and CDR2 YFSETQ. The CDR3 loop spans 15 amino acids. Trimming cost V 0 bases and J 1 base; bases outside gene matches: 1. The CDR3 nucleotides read TGCGCCAGCAGCTTGGGGGACAGGGTCCAAGAGACCCAGTACTTC. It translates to CASSLGDRVQETQYF.

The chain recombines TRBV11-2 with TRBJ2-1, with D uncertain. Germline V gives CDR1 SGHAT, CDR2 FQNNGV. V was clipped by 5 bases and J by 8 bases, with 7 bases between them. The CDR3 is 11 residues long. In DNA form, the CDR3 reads TGTGCCAGCAGCCCCGTTGATGAGCAGTTCTTC. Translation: CASSPVDEQFF.

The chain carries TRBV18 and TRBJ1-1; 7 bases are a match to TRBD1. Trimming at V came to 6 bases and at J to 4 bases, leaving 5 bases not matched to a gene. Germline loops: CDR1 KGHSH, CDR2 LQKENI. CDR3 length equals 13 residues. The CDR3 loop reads CASSDYRGTEAFF. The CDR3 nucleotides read TGTGCCAGCTCGGATTACAGGGGCACTGAAGCTTTCTTT. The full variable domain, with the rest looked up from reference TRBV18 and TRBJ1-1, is NAGVMQNPRHLVRRRGQEARLRCSPMKGHSHVYWYRQLPEEGLKFMVYLQKENIIDESGMPKERFSAEFPKEGPSILRIQQVVRGDSAAYFCASSDYRGTEAFFGQGTRLTVV.

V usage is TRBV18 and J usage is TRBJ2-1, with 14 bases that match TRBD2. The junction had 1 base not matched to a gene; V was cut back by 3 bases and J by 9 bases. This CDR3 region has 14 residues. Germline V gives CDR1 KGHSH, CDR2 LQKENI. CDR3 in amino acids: CASSPGLAGVEQFF. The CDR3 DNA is TGTGCCAGCTCACCGGGACTAGCGGGAGTTGAGCAGTTCTTC.

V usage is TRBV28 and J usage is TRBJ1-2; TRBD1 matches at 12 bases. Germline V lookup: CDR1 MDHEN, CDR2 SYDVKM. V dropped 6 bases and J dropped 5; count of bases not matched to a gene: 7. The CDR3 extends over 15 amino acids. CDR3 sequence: CASSSGGQGAYGYTF. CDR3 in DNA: TGTGCCAGCAGCTCCGGGGGACAGGGGGCGTATGGCTACACCTTC.

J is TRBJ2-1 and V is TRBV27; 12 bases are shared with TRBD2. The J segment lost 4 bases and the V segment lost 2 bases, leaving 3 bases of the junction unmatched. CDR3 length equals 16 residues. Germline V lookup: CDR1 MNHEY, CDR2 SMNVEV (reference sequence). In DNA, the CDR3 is TGTGCCAGCAGTTTAATCCTAGCGGGGGGGTACAATGAGCAGTTCTTC. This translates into CASSLILAGGYNEQFF.

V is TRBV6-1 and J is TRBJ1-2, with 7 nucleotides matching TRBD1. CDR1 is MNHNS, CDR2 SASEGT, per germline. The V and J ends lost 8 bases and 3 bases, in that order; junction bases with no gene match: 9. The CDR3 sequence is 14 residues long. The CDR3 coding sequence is TGTGCCAGCCTGGGGTTGACAGGGTACTATGGCTACACCTTC. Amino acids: CASLGLTGYYGYTF.

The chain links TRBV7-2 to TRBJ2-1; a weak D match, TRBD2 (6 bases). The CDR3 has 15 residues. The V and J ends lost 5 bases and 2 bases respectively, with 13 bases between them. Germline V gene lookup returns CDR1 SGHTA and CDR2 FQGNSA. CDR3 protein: CASSVHGGAYNEQFF. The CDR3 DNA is TGTGCCAGCAGCGTGCACGGGGGAGCCTACAATGAGCAGTTCTTC.

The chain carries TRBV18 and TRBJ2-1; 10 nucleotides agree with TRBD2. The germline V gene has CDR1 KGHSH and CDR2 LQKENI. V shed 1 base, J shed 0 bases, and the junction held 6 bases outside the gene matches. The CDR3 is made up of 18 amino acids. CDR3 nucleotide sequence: TGTGCCAGCTCACCACTTGGACTAGCGGCAAACTCCTACAATGAGCAGTTCTTC. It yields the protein CASSPLGLAANSYNEQFF.

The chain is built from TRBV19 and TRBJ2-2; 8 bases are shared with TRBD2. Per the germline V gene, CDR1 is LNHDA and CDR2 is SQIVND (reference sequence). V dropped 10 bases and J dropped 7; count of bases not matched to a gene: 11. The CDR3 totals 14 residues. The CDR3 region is CATLGTSLGGELFF. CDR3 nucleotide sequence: TGTGCCACCCTCGGGACTAGTCTTGGCGGGGAGCTGTTTTTT.

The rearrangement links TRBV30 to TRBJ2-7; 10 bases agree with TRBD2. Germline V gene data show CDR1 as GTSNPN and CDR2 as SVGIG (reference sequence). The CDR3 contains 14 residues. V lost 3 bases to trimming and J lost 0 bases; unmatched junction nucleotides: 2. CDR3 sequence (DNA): TGTGCCTGGAGAGGACTAGCGGCCTCCTACGAGCAGTACTTC. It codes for CAWRGLAASYEQYF.

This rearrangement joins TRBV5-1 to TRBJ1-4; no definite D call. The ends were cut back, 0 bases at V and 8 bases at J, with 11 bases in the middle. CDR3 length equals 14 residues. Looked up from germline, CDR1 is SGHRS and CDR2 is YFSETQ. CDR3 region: CASSLDGLREKLFF. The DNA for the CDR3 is TGCGCCAGCAGCTTGGATGGGCTTCGGGAAAAACTGTTTTTT.

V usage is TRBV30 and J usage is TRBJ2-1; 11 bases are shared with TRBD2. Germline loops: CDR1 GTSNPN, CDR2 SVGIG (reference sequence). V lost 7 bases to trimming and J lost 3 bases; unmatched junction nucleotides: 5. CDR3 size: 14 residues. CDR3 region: CAFLAGGNYNEQFF. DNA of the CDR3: TGTGCCTTTTTAGCGGGAGGGAACTACAATGAGCAGTTCTTC.

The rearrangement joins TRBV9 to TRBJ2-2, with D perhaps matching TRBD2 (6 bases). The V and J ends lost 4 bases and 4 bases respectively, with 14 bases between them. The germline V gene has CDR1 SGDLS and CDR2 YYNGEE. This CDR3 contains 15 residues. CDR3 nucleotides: TGTGCCAGCAGCCTTCGACTAGGAGTCACCGGGGAGCTGTTTTTT. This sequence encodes CASSLRLGVTGELFF.

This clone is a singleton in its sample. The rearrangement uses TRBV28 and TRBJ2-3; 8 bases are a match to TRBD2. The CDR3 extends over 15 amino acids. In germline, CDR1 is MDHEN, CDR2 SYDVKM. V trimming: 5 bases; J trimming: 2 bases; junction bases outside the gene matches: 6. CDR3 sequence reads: CASSLSGTTTDTQYF. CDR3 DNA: TGTGCCAGCAGTCTTAGCGGGACGACCACAGATACGCAGTATTTT.

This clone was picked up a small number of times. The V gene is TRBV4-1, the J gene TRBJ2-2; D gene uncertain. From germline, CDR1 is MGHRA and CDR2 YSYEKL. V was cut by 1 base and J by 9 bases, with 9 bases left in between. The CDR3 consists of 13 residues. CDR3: CASSQAMERELFF. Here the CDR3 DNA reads TGCGCCAGCAGCCAAGCCATGGAGCGGGAGCTGTTTTTT.

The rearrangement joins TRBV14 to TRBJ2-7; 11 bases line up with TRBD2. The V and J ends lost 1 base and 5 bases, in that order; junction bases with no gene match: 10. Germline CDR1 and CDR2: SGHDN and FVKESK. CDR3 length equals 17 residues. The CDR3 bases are TGTGCCAGCAGCCAAGGTCAACTAGCGGGAGTTCTCGACGAGCAGTACTTC. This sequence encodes CASSQGQLAGVLDEQYF.

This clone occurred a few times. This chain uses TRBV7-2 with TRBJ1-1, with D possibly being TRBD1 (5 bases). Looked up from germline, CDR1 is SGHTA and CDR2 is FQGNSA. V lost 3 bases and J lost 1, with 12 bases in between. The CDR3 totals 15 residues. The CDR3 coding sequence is TGTGCCAGCAGCTTCGGCGGGGGTAGGAACACTGAAGCTTTCTTT. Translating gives CASSFGGGRNTEAFF. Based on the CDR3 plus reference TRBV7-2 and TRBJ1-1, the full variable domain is GAGVSQSPSNKVTEKGKDVELRCDPISGHTALYWYRQSLGQGLEFLIYFQGNSAPDKSGLPSDRFSAERTGGSVSTLTIQRTQQEDSAVYLCASSFGGGRNTEAFFGQGTRLTVV.

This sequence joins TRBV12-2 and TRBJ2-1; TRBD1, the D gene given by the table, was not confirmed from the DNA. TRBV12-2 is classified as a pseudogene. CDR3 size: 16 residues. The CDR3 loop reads CASRSTGCTSHNEQFF. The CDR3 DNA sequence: TGTGCAAGTCGCTCTACAGGGTGCACCTCCCACAATGAGCAGTTCTTC.